This T cell receptor beta chain is drawn from a study of blood T cell repertoires in COVID-19. Study-wide context: COVID-19 samples, acute and convalescent, were from the United States, Italy and Spain. T cells, B-cell-depleted T cells, or PBMCs provided the cDNA or gDNA that served as material.

Study processing details: It was from reference gene primer amplification that nucleated cell counts were estimated. Sequencing used immunoSEQ multiplex PCR; TCRdb keeps in-frame clones, though not all of them. V, J and clone size reflect that table, while D and trimming were determined from the DNA. The repertoire holds about 170,000 clones, approximately 86% seen once, with 6.5% to 7.5% in the top ten. Patients of the Seattle cohort, enrolled during active infection, were followed longitudinally. Germline V gene sequence: CDR1 LNHNV, CDR2 YYDKDF (reference sequence). V lost 0 bases, J lost 2 bases, and 22 bases lay in between. This CDR3 spans 19 amino acids.

The rearrangement uses TRBV15 and TRBJ2-5; a weak D match, TRBD2 (7 bases). Sequencing was done on a sample of peripheral blood. This receptor was identified in a man older than 75 with COVID-19, enrolled during active disease. This chain's CDR3 is CATSRDTAGRGGKQETQYF. The CDR3 nucleotides read TGTGCCACCAGCAGAGATACCGCAGGGAGGGGGGGCAAACAAGAGACCCAGTACTTC. The variable domain in full, with the rest retrieved from reference TRBV15 and TRBJ2-5, is DAMVIQNPRYQVTQFGKPVTLSCSQTLNHNVMYWYQQKSSQAPKLLFHYYDKDFNNEADTPDNFQSRRPNTSFCFLDIRSPGLGDTAMYLCATSRDTAGRGGKQETQYFGPGTRLLVL.